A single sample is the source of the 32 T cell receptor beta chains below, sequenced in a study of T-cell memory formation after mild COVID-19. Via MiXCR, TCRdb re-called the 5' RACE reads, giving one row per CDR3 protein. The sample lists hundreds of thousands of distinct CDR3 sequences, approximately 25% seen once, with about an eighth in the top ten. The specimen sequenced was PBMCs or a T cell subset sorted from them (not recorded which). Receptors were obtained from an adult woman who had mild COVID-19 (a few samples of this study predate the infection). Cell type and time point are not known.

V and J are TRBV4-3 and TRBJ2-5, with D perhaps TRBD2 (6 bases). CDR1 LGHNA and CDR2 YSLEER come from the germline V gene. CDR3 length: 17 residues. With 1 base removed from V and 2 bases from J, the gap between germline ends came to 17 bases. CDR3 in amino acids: CASSQGGVADVQETQYF. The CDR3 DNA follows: TGCGCCAGCAGCCAAGGGGGGGTAGCAGACGTACAAGAGACCCAGTACTTC.

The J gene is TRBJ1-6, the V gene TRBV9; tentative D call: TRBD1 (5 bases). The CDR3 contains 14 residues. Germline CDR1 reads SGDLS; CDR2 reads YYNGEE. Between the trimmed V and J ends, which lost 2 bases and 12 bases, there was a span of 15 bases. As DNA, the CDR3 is TGTGCCAGCAGCGTGGGGGGAAGGGCCGAACCCCTCCACTTT. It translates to CASSVGGRAEPLHF.

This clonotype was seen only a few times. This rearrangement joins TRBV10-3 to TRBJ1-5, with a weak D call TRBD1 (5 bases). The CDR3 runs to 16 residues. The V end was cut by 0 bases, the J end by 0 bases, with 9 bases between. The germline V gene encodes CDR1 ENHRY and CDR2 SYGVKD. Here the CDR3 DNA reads TGTGCCATCAGTGAGTCTAAGGGGCTTAGCAATCAGCCCCAGCATTTT. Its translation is CAISESKGLSNQPQHF.

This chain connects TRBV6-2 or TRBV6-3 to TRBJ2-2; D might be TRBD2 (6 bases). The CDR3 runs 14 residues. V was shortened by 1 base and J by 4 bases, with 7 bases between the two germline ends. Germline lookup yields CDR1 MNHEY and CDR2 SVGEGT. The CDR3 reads CASSYWGGTGELFF. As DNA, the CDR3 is TGTGCCAGCAGTTACTGGGGAGGCACCGGGGAGCTGTTTTTT.

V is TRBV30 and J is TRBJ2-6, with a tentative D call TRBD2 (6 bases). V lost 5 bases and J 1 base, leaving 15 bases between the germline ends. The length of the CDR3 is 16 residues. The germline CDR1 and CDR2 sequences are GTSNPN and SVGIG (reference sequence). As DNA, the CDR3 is TGTGCCTGGGAAGGTATTGGGGGGTCTGGGGCCAACGTCCTGACTTTC. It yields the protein CAWEGIGGSGANVLTF.

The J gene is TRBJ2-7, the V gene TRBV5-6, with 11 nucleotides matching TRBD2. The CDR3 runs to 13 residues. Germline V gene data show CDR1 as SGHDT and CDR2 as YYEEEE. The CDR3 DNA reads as TGTGTCTCCGGGACTAGCGGAGTTTACGAGCAGTACTTC. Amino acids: CVSGTSGVYEQYF. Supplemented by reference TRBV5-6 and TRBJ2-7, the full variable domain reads DAGVTQSPTHLIKTRGQQVTLRCSPKSGHDTVSWYQQALGQGPQFIFQYYEEEERQRGNFPDRFSGHQFPNYSSELNVNALLLGDSALYLCVSGTSGVYEQYFGPGTRLTVT.

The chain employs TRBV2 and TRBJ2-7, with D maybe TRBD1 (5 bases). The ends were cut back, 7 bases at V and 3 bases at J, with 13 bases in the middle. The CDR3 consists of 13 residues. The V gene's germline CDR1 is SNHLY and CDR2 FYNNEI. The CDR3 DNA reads TGTGCCAGCACCTCCGCCAGGGACTACGAGCAGTACTTC. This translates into CASTSARDYEQYF.

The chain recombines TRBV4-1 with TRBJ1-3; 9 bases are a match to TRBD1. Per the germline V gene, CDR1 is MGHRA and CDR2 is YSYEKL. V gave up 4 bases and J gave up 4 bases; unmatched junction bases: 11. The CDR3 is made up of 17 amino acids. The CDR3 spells CASSPSGTGFTGNTIYF. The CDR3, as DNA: TGCGCCAGCAGCCCCTCCGGGACAGGGTTTACCGGAAACACCATATATTTT.

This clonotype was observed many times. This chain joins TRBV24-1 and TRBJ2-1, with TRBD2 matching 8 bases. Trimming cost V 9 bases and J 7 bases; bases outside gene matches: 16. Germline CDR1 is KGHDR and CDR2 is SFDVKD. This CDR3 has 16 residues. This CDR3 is CATSSPAGVRMNEQFF. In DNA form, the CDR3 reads TGTGCCACCTCGTCGCCAGCGGGAGTGAGGATGAATGAGCAGTTCTTC.

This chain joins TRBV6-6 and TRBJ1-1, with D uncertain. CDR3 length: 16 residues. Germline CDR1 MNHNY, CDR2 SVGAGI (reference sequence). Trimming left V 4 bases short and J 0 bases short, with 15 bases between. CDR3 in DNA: TGTGCCAGCAGTTTCTTTCTTAGGGCCCTGAACACTGAAGCTTTCTTT. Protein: CASSFFLRALNTEAFF.

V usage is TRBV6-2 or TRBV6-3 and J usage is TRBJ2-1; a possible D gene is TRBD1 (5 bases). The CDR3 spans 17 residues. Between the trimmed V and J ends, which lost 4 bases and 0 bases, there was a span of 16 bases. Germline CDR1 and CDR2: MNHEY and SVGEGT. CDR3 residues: CASSSFRVESSYNEQFF. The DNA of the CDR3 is TGTGCCAGCAGTTCCTTCAGGGTGGAGAGCTCCTACAATGAGCAGTTCTTC.

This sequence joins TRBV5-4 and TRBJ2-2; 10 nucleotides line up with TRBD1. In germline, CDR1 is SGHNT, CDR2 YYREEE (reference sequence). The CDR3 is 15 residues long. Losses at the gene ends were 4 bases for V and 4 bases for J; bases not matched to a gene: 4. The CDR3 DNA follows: TGTGCCAGCAGCCGACAGGGGGCAAGCACCGGGGAGCTGTTTTTT. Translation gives CASSRQGASTGELFF.

The CDR3 DNA reads as TGTGCCAGCAGCTTAGCGAGTGTAGTGAGGGGCGAGCAGTACTTC. Translated, it gives CASSLASVVRGEQYF. The J gene is TRBJ2-7, the V gene TRBV7-2, with D possibly being TRBD1 or TRBD2 (5 bases each). Per the germline V gene, CDR1 is SGHTA and CDR2 is FQGNSA. CDR3 size: 15 residues. Trimming stripped 0 bases from V and 6 bases from J, with 15 bases between. The variable domain in full, with the rest retrieved from reference TRBV7-2 and TRBJ2-7, is GAGVSQSPSNKVTEKGKDVELRCDPISGHTALYWYRQSLGQGLEFLIYFQGNSAPDKSGLPSDRFSAERTGGSVSTLTIQRTQQEDSAVYLCASSLASVVRGEQYFGPGTRLTVT.

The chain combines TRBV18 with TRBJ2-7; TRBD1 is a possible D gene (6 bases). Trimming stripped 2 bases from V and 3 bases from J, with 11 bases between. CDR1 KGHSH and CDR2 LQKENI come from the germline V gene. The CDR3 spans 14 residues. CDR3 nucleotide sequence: TGTGCCAGCTCACCAACAGGGCGGCGCTACGAGCAGTACTTC. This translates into CASSPTGRRYEQYF.

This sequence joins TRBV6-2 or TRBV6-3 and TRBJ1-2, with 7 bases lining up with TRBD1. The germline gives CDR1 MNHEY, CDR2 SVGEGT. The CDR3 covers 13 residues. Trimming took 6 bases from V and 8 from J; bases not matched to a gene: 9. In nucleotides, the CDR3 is TGTGCCAGCAGCCCATCGGACAGGACGGGCTACACCTTC. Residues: CASSPSDRTGYTF.

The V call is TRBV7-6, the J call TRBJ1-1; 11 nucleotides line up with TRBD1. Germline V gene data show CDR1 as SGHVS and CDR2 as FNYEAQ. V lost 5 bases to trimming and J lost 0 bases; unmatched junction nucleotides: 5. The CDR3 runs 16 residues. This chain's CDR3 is CASSPGQGALNTEAFF. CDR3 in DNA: TGTGCCAGCAGCCCCGGACAGGGGGCTTTGAACACTGAAGCTTTCTTT.

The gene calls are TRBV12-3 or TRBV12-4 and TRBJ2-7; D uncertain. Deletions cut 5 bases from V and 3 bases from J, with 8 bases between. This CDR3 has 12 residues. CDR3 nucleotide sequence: TGTGCCAGCAGTCCTTCCGTCTACGAGCAGTACTTC. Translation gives CASSPSVYEQYF.

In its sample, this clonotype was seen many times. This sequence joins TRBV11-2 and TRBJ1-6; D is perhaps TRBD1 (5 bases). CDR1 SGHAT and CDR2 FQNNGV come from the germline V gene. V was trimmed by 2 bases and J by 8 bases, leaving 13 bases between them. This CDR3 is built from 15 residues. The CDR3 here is CASSLNTGSYSPLHF. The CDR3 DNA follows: TGTGCCAGCAGCTTAAACACAGGTTCCTATTCACCCCTCCACTTT.

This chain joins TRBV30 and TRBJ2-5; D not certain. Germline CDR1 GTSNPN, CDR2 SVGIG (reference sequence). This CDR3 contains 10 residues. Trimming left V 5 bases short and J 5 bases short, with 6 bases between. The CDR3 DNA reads TGTGCCTGGGGGATCGAGACCCAGTACTTC. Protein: CAWGIETQYF.

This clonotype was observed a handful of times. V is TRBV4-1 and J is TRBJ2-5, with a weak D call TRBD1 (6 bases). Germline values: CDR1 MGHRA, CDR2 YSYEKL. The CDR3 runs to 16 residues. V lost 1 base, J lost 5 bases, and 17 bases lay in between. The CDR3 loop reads CASSQGQGPTGETQYF. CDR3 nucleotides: TGCGCCAGCAGCCAAGGGCAGGGGCCTACGGGGGAGACCCAGTACTTC.

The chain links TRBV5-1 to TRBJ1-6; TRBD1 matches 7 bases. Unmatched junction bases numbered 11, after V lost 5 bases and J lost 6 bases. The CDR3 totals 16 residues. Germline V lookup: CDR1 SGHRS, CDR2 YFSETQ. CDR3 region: CASRLDGTAFNSPLHF. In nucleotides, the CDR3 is TGCGCCAGCAGACTGGATGGGACAGCATTTAATTCACCCCTCCACTTT.

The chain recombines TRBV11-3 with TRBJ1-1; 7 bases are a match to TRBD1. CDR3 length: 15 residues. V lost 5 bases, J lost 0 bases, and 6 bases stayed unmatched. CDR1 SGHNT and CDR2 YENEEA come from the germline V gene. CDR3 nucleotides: TGTGCCAGCAGCCGCTGGGACAGTTTGAACACTGAAGCTTTCTTT. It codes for CASSRWDSLNTEAFF. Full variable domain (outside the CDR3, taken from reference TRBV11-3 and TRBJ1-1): EAGVVQSPRYKIIEKKQPVAFWCNPISGHNTLYWYLQNLGQGPELLIRYENEEAVDDSQLPKDRFSAERLKGVDSTLKIQPAELGDSAVYLCASSRWDSLNTEAFFGQGTRLTVV.

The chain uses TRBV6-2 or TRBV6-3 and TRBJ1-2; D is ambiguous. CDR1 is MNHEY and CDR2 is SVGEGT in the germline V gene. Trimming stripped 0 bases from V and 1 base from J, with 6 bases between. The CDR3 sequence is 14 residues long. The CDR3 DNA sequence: TGTGCCAGCAGTTACTCGATCAGTAACTATGGCTACACCTTC. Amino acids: CASSYSISNYGYTF.

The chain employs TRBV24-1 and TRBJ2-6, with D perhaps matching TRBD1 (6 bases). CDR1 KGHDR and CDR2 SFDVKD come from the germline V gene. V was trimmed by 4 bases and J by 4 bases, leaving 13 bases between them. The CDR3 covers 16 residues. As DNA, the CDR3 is TGTGCCACCAGTGAAACAGGGTATTCGGGGGCCAACGTCCTGACTTTC. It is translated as CATSETGYSGANVLTF.

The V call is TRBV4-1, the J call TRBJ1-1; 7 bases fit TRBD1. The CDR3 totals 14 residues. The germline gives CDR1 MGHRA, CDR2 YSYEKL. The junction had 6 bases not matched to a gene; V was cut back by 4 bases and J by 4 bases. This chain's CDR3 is CASSLSQGGTEAFF. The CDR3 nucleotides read TGCGCCAGCAGCCTGAGCCAGGGGGGCACTGAAGCTTTCTTT.

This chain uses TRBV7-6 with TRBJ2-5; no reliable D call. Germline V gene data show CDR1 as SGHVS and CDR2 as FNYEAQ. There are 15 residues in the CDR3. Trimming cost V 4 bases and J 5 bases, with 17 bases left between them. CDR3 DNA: TGTGCCAGCAGCTCTAACACCGGGCCGAGGGAGACCCAGTACTTC. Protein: CASSSNTGPRETQYF.

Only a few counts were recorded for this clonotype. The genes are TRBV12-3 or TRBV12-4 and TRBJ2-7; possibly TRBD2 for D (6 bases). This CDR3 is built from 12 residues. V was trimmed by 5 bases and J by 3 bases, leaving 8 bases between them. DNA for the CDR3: TGTGCCAGCAGTCGACTAGACTACGAGCAGTACTTC. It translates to CASSRLDYEQYF.

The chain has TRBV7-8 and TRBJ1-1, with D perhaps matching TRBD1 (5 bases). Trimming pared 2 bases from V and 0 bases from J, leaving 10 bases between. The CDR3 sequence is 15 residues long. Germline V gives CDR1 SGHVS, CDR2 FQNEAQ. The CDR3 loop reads CASSLNQGMNTEAFF. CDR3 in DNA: TGTGCCAGCAGCTTAAATCAGGGCATGAACACTGAAGCTTTCTTT.

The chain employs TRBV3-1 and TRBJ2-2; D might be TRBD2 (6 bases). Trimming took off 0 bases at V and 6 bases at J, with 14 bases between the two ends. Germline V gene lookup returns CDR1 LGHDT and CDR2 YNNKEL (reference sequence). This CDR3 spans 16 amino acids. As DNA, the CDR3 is TGTGCCAGCAGCCAAGATCCCGGGGGAACGGCCGGGGAGCTGTTTTTT. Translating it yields CASSQDPGGTAGELFF.

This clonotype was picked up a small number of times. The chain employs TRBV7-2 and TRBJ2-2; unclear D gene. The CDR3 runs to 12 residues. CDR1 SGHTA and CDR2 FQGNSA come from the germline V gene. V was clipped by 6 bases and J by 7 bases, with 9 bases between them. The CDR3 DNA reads TGTGCCAGCAGTTGGCAGGACGGGGAGCTGTTTTTT. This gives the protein CASSWQDGELFF. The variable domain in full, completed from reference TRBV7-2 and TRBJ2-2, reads GAGVSQSPSNKVTEKGKDVELRCDPISGHTALYWYRQSLGQGLEFLIYFQGNSAPDKSGLPSDRFSAERTGGSVSTLTIQRTQQEDSAVYLCASSWQDGELFFGEGSRLTVL.

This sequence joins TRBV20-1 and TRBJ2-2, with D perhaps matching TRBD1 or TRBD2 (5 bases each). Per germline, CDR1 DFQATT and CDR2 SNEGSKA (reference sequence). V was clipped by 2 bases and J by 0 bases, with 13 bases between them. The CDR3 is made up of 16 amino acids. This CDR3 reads CSARSYEGPNTGELFF. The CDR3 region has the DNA TGCAGTGCTAGATCTTATGAGGGACCGAACACCGGGGAGCTGTTTTTT.

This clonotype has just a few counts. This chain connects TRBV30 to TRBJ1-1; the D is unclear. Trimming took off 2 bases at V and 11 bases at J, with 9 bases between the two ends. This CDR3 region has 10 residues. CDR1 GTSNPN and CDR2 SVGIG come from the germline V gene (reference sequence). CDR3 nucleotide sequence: TGTGCCTGGAGTTCGGTGGGGGCTTTCTTT. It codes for CAWSSVGAFF.